Each of the 15 T cell receptor beta chains below was sequenced from the same sample in a study of vaccination and CD4 T cells after COVID-19. Sequenced with the Oncomine TCR Beta short-read assay was DNA taken from cultured CD4+ T cells. TCRdb re-derived calls from the PCR reads in MiXCR, one entry per CDR3 protein. The repertoire holds about 15,000 distinct CDR3 sequences, with 50% to 55% as singletons. Treatment reported: roughly nine-day PBMC culture with coronavirus spike peptide pools or control peptides (ViraFEST assay). Antigens of these TCRs are unknown. Specimen: CD4+ T cells from blood, cultured in vitro. Receptors were obtained from a human donor who had recovered from COVID-19.

The V call is TRBV12-5, the J call TRBJ1-5; TRBD1 matches 11 bases. The length of the CDR3 is 15 residues. Losses at the gene ends were 6 bases for V and 3 bases for J; bases not matched to a gene: 4. Germline lookup yields CDR1 LGHNT and CDR2 FRNRAP. The CDR3 is CASGPGQGDNQPQHF. The CDR3 DNA reads as TGTGCTAGTGGACCGGGACAGGGGGACAATCAGCCCCAGCATTTT.

CDR3 bases: TGTGCCAGCAGCCCCCACGTGGACAGGGAAAATGACGGCTACACCTTC. Its protein product is CASSPHVDRENDGYTF. The rearrangement links TRBV14 to TRBJ1-2, with TRBD1 matching 8 bases. V lost 4 bases to trimming and J lost 8 bases; unmatched junction nucleotides: 15. The CDR3 runs to 16 residues. Germline V gives CDR1 SGHDN, CDR2 FVKESK.

The V gene is TRBV6-1, the J gene TRBJ1-1, with D maybe TRBD1 (5 bases). The CDR3 is made up of 14 amino acids. CDR1 and CDR2 (germline): MNHNS, SASEGT. The V end was cut by 6 bases, the J end by 8 bases, with 19 bases between. DNA of the CDR3: TGTGCCAGCAGGAGAAATTCTGGGGGACGGGAAGCTTTCTTT. It specifies CASRRNSGGREAFF.

This clonotype was counted between two and nine times. This chain links TRBV11-3 with TRBJ2-2; D is unresolved. The CDR3 has 14 residues. The germline gives CDR1 SGHNT, CDR2 YENEEA. V was shortened by 5 bases and J by 3 bases, with 10 bases between the two germline ends. The DNA for the CDR3 is TGTGCCAGCAGCACCCGGCCGGACACCGGGGAGCTGTTTTTT. Protein: CASSTRPDTGELFF.

This rearrangement joins TRBV7-9 to TRBJ2-5; 8 nucleotides align to TRBD1. The CDR3 sequence is 16 residues long. From germline, CDR1 is SEHNR and CDR2 FQNEAQ (reference sequence). Unmatched junction bases numbered 7, after V lost 0 bases and J lost 4 bases. The CDR3 nucleotides read TGTGCCAGCAGCTTAGCGACATGGGGACAGGTAGAGACCCAGTACTTC. Its translation: CASSLATWGQVETQYF.

CDR3 sequence: CASSLGPNTEAFF. CDR3 in DNA: TGTGCCAGCAGTTTAGGTCCGAACACTGAAGCTTTCTTT. The chain employs TRBV12-3 or TRBV12-4 and TRBJ1-1; D is uncertain. CDR3 length equals 13 residues. V was shortened by 1 base and J by 1 base, with 4 bases between the two germline ends.

J is TRBJ2-2 and V is TRBV7-6, with 7 bases aligning to TRBD2. After removal of 4 bases from V and 5 bases from J, the junction contained 10 bases not matched to a gene. The CDR3 spans 16 residues. From germline, CDR1 is SGHVS and CDR2 FNYEAQ. DNA of the CDR3: TGTGCCAGCAGCTCTCTTTGGGCGGGAGTTACCGGGGAGCTGTTTTTT. Amino acid sequence: CASSSLWAGVTGELFF.

The chain is built from TRBV10-3 and TRBJ2-1; maybe TRBD1 (5 bases). Trimming removed 3 bases at V and 6 bases at J, with 15 bases between. The CDR3 has 15 residues. Germline V CDR1 and CDR2: ENHRY, SYGVKD. CDR3 nucleotide sequence: TGTGCCATCAGTGACAGGGCCAGGGCGCCCAATGAGCAGTTCTTC. Encoded protein: CAISDRARAPNEQFF.

This clonotype was found a few times. The chain links TRBV7-3 to TRBJ1-1; D is perhaps TRBD1 (6 bases). V was pared by 4 bases and J by 1 base, with 10 bases between. CDR1 SGHTA and CDR2 FQGTGA come from the germline V gene. The CDR3 consists of 14 residues. CDR3 residues: CASSWGPTNTEAFF. DNA for the CDR3: TGTGCCAGCAGCTGGGGGCCGACGAACACTGAAGCTTTCTTT.

The V call is TRBV6-2 or TRBV6-3, the J call TRBJ2-1, with D unclear. Germline V CDR1 and CDR2: MNHEY, SVGEGT. The CDR3 is 12 residues long. V shed 8 bases and J shed 4 bases, with 9 bases lying between them. In DNA, the CDR3 is TGTGCCAGCGCCCGCCGGTACAATGAGCAGTTCTTC. Protein product: CASARRYNEQFF.

This clonotype turned up a few times. The J gene is TRBJ1-5, the V gene TRBV19, with TRBD1 matching 7 bases. The CDR3 consists of 14 residues. Germline-derived CDR1 and CDR2 are LNHDA and SQIVND (reference sequence). V shed 7 bases and J 6 bases; nucleotides not matched to a gene: 9. CDR3 nucleotide sequence: TGTGCCAGTACAGACAGGGTATATAGTCAGCCCCAGCATTTT. This codes for CASTDRVYSQPQHF.

The chain uses TRBV28 and TRBJ1-2; 10 nucleotides align to TRBD1. V dropped 3 bases and J dropped 0; count of bases not matched to a gene: 4. The CDR3 runs 16 residues. Germline V CDR1 and CDR2: MDHEN, SYDVKM. The CDR3 nucleotides are TGTGCCAGCAGTTTCAACGGACAGGGGGCTAACTATGGCTACACCTTC. This sequence encodes CASSFNGQGANYGYTF.

The V and J genes are TRBV27 and TRBJ1-5; 7 bases map to TRBD1. V trimming: 6 bases; J trimming: 1 base; junction bases outside the gene matches: 3. The CDR3 extends over 14 amino acids. The germline gives CDR1 MNHEY, CDR2 SMNVEV (reference sequence). The CDR3: CASRLGQSNQPQHF. For the CDR3, the DNA is TGTGCCAGCAGGCTGGGACAGAGCAATCAGCCCCAGCATTTT.

This chain connects TRBV15 to TRBJ1-4; D may be TRBD1 (5 bases). V shed 0 bases and J shed 7 bases, with 12 bases lying between them. Germline loops: CDR1 LNHNV, CDR2 YYDKDF (reference sequence). The CDR3 loop spans 15 amino acids. CDR3 sequence (DNA): TGTGCCACCAGCAGAGATATGGGGGTCGGTGAAAAACTGTTTTTT. This translates into CATSRDMGVGEKLFF.

V usage is TRBV7-9 and J usage is TRBJ2-3, with TRBD2 identical over 11 bases. CDR1 is SEHNR, CDR2 FQNEAQ, per germline (reference sequence). With 5 bases clipped from V and 2 bases from J, the junction kept 21 bases outside the gene matches. The CDR3 is 21 residues long. In DNA, the CDR3 is TGTGCCAGCAGCCCTCTTCCCTGGGACTCCTGGACTAGCGGGTACACAGATACGCAGTATTTT. Its translation: CASSPLPWDSWTSGYTDTQYF.